One sample yielded the 29 T cell receptor beta chains listed below, sequenced in a study of blood T cell repertoires in COVID-19. Libraries were prepared by immunoSEQ multiplex PCR; TCRdb keeps only in-frame clonotypes and omits some of them. Of around 100,000 clones listed, 87% are singletons. The specimen sequenced was peripheral blood. The receptors come from a man aged 45-65 years with active COVID-19.

The rearrangement links TRBV7-2 to TRBJ2-5, with TRBD1 matching over 7 bases. The V gene end was trimmed by 5 bases and the J gene end by 2 bases; junction bases not matched to a gene: 8. Germline V gives CDR1 SGHTA, CDR2 FQGNSA. CDR3 size: 15 residues. The CDR3 DNA follows: TGTGCCAGCAGCCGTTCCGGGACAGTTCAAGAGACCCAGTACTTC. It encodes CASSRSGTVQETQYF.

This chain uses TRBV18 with TRBJ2-7; possible D gene TRBD1, 5 bases. Germline CDR1 and CDR2: KGHSH and LQKENI. The V gene lost 3 bases and the J gene lost 7 bases, with 19 bases spanning the gap. CDR3 size: 15 residues. Here the CDR3 DNA reads TGTGCCAGCTCACCCACGACAGTGGGGTCGGGTGAGCAGTACTTC. It encodes CASSPTTVGSGEQYF.

Concerning this clone itself: Additional DNA sequences in this sample encode the identical CDR3. The chain is built from TRBV7-7 and TRBJ2-5; 9 nucleotides line up with TRBD2. The CDR3 is made up of 16 amino acids. The V gene end was trimmed by 3 bases and the J gene end by 2 bases; junction bases not matched to a gene: 7. Germline loops: CDR1 SSHAT, CDR2 FNYEAQ (reference sequence). This chain's CDR3 is CASSLGSGGLQETQYF. In DNA, the CDR3 is TGTGCCAGCAGCTTGGGTAGCGGGGGTCTTCAAGAGACCCAGTACTTC.

The rearrangement joins TRBV6-6 to TRBJ1-2; D ambiguous. This CDR3 is 10 amino acids long. CDR1 is MNHNY and CDR2 is SVGAGI in the germline V gene (reference sequence). Trimming left V 6 bases short and J 7 bases short, with 6 bases between. Here the CDR3 reads CASSQAGYTF. CDR3 DNA sequence: TGTGCCAGCAGCCAAGCTGGCTACACCTTC.

The chain has TRBV11-2 and TRBJ1-1; possibly TRBD1 for D (5 bases). Germline CDR1 is SGHAT and CDR2 is FQNNGV. This CDR3 comprises 15 residues. Deletions cut 5 bases from V and 3 bases from J, with 16 bases between. The CDR3 sequence: CASSRDSLADTEAFF. The CDR3 DNA follows: TGTGCCAGCAGCCGGGACTCACTCGCGGACACTGAAGCTTTCTTT.

CDR3 sequence reads: CASSLQGANSPLHF. CDR3 DNA sequence: TGTGCCAGCAGCCTCCAGGGGGCAAACTCACCCCTCCACTTT. The rearrangement uses TRBV7-2 and TRBJ1-6; 8 bases map to TRBD1. CDR1 and CDR2 from the germline V gene are SGHTA and FQGNSA. This CDR3 has 14 amino acids. Germline trimming cut 5 bases from V and 10 bases from J; bases unmatched to any gene: 7.

V gene TRBV11-3 combines with J gene TRBJ2-1, with 7 bases matching TRBD2. The V and J ends lost 5 bases and 5 bases, in that order; junction bases with no gene match: 9. Germline CDR1 reads SGHNT; CDR2 reads YENEEA. CDR3 length: 15 residues. This CDR3 reads CASSLGASGNNEQFF. The CDR3 DNA reads TGTGCCAGCAGCCTCGGGGCTAGCGGTAACAATGAGCAGTTCTTC.

In its sample, this clone was seen once. This chain links TRBV9 with TRBJ1-1; a possible D gene is TRBD1 (5 bases). The germline V gene encodes CDR1 SGDLS and CDR2 YYNGEE. Trimming took 7 bases from V and 4 from J, leaving 20 bases between them. The CDR3 contains 15 residues. The DNA for the CDR3 is TGTGCCAGCGACGGGGGTAGTGGTGGTAGCACTGAAGCTTTCTTT. This encodes CASDGGSGGSTEAFF.

The chain links TRBV5-4 to TRBJ2-2, with TRBD1 matching 9 bases. This CDR3 contains 16 residues. CDR1 is SGHNT and CDR2 is YYREEE in the germline V gene (reference sequence). The V gene end was trimmed by 4 bases and the J gene end by 4 bases; junction bases not matched to a gene: 8. The CDR3 reads CASSAVQGARTGELFF. CDR3 nucleotide sequence: TGTGCCAGCAGCGCCGTACAGGGGGCGCGCACCGGGGAGCTGTTTTTT.

V usage is TRBV7-9 and J usage is TRBJ2-5; D remains ambiguous. The V and J ends lost 10 bases and 1 base respectively, with 13 bases between them. Germline V gives CDR1 SEHNR, CDR2 FQNEAQ (reference sequence). The CDR3 has 13 amino acids. This CDR3 is CATKPWSQETQYF. DNA of the CDR3: TGTGCCACTAAGCCGTGGAGCCAAGAGACCCAGTACTTC.

This clone was counted once. The chain links TRBV5-8 to TRBJ1-6; tentatively, D is TRBD1 (5 bases). The germline V and J ends were trimmed by 7 bases and 6 bases, with 17 bases remaining between them. Germline V CDR1 and CDR2: SGHTS, YDEGEE. The CDR3 covers 15 residues. As DNA, the CDR3 is TGTGCCAGCTCCGTTCGGGGGACCGGTAATTCACCCCTCCACTTT. Translated, it gives CASSVRGTGNSPLHF.

This clone was observed a single time. The chain has TRBV10-3 and TRBJ1-1; 7 nucleotides match TRBD1. The CDR3 contains 13 residues. The junction had 7 bases not matched to a gene; V was cut back by 5 bases and J by 7 bases. Germline CDR1 ENHRY, CDR2 SYGVKD. Here the CDR3 reads CAISPQGQSEAFF. CDR3 bases: TGTGCCATCAGTCCTCAGGGACAGAGTGAAGCTTTCTTT.

This chain joins TRBV18 and TRBJ2-1; TRBD1 might be the D (6 bases). Germline loops: CDR1 KGHSH, CDR2 LQKENI. This CDR3 has 15 amino acids. Deletions cut 5 bases from V and 7 bases from J, with 18 bases between. The CDR3 is CASSAIQGPGNEQFF. CDR3 nucleotides: TGTGCCAGCTCAGCAATTCAGGGGCCCGGGAATGAGCAGTTCTTC. Together with reference TRBV18 and TRBJ2-1, the CDR3 gives the full variable domain: NAGVMQNPRHLVRRRGQEARLRCSPMKGHSHVYWYRQLPEEGLKFMVYLQKENIIDESGMPKERFSAEFPKEGPSILRIQQVVRGDSAAYFCASSAIQGPGNEQFFGPGTRLTVL.

V gene TRBV11-2 combines with J gene TRBJ2-1; 9 positions agree with TRBD1. CDR3 size: 15 residues. The V segment lost 8 bases and the J segment 8 bases; nucleotides outside the gene matches: 13. Germline V gene data show CDR1 as SGHAT and CDR2 as FQNNGV. The CDR3 DNA follows: TGTGCCAGCCGTCCCGGGACAGGGATATGGTATGAGCAGTTCTTC. Residues: CASRPGTGIWYEQFF.

Here the CDR3 DNA reads TGTGCCAGCAGCTTAAGGAGCGGGGGGGCCATTGGAACCTACAATGAGCAGTTCTTC. Protein sequence: CASSLRSGGAIGTYNEQFF. V usage is TRBV7-6 and J usage is TRBJ2-1, with 10 bases aligning to TRBD2. The germline V gene encodes CDR1 SGHVS and CDR2 FNYEAQ. The CDR3 extends over 19 amino acids. The J segment lost 2 bases and the V segment lost 2 bases, leaving 12 bases of the junction unmatched.

The rearrangement uses TRBV7-6 and TRBJ2-3; 7 nucleotides agree with TRBD1. Germline trimming cut 5 bases from V and 0 bases from J; bases unmatched to any gene: 5. CDR1 is SGHVS and CDR2 is FNYEAQ in the germline V gene. CDR3 length: 15 amino acids. CDR3 region: CASSPPGQSTDTQYF. CDR3 coding DNA: TGTGCCAGCAGCCCCCCGGGACAGAGCACAGATACGCAGTATTTT.

The chain links TRBV18 to TRBJ1-1; D is ambiguous. The CDR3 has 15 residues. Trimming took 0 bases from V and 0 from J, leaving 8 bases between them. From germline, CDR1 is KGHSH and CDR2 LQKENI. CDR3 region: CASSPPSRLNTEAFF. The CDR3 nucleotides are TGTGCCAGCTCACCACCCTCCCGGTTGAACACTGAAGCTTTCTTT. The whole variable domain, filled in from reference TRBV18 and TRBJ1-1, reads NAGVMQNPRHLVRRRGQEARLRCSPMKGHSHVYWYRQLPEEGLKFMVYLQKENIIDESGMPKERFSAEFPKEGPSILRIQQVVRGDSAAYFCASSPPSRLNTEAFFGQGTRLTVV.

The chain combines TRBV3-1 (or the pseudogene TRBV3-2) with TRBJ1-5, with 7 nucleotides matching TRBD1. This CDR3 comprises 14 residues. V lost 6 bases to trimming and J lost 3 bases; unmatched junction nucleotides: 5. The germline V gene encodes CDR1 LGHDT and CDR2 YNNKEL (reference sequence). The CDR3 DNA sequence: TGTGCCAGCAGTTTAGGGGGCAACAATCAGCCCCAGCATTTT. Amino acid sequence: CASSLGGNNQPQHF.

This clone was seen once. The CDR3 is CASSARGAEAFF. CDR3 sequence (DNA): TGTGCCAGCAGTGCCAGGGGGGCTGAAGCTTTCTTT. This rearrangement joins TRBV12-3 or TRBV12-4 to TRBJ1-1; 7 bases are shared with TRBD1. CDR3 length equals 12 residues. V shed 5 bases, J shed 6 bases, and the junction held 3 bases outside the gene matches.

The chain couples TRBV6-4 to TRBJ2-1, with D perhaps TRBD2 (7 bases). Trimming pared 2 bases from V and 6 bases from J, leaving 14 bases between. Germline CDR1 and CDR2: MRHNA and SNTAGT. The CDR3 has 15 amino acids. The CDR3 is CASSDKGGVFNEQFF. DNA for the CDR3: TGTGCCAGCAGTGACAAGGGGGGGGTATTCAATGAGCAGTTCTTC.

The rearrangement links TRBV5-4 to TRBJ2-1; D remains unclear. Per germline, CDR1 SGHNT and CDR2 YYREEE (reference sequence). Trimming took 3 bases from V and 5 from J, leaving 3 bases between them. The CDR3 loop spans 11 amino acids. CDR3 DNA: TGTGCCAGCAGCTCGGACAATGAGCAGTTCTTC. The encoded protein is CASSSDNEQFF.

The chain has TRBV5-1 and TRBJ1-1; maybe TRBD1 (6 bases). The CDR3 length is 16 residues. Germline CDR1 is SGHRS and CDR2 is YFSETQ. Trimming removed 4 bases at V and 3 bases at J, with 19 bases between. The CDR3 nucleotides are TGCGCCAGCAGCCCGCTAAGATGGGGGCAGGACACTGAAGCTTTCTTT. This translates into CASSPLRWGQDTEAFF.

V and J are TRBV7-2 and TRBJ2-2; 11 positions match TRBD2. V shed 5 bases, J shed 7 bases, and the junction held 9 bases outside the gene matches. The CDR3 consists of 16 residues. Per germline, CDR1 SGHTA and CDR2 FQGNSA. CDR3 nucleotides: TGTGCCAGCAGCGCGCGACTAGCGGGGACCGGCGGGGAGCTGTTTTTT. Protein: CASSARLAGTGGELFF.

The V gene is TRBV18, the J gene TRBJ2-4; D is perhaps TRBD2 (5 bases). Germline V gives CDR1 KGHSH, CDR2 LQKENI. The CDR3 has 15 residues. V lost 5 bases to trimming and J lost 3 bases, with 14 bases between them. CDR3 residues: CASSSRGRDKNIQYF. CDR3 in DNA: TGTGCCAGCTCATCAAGAGGGCGAGACAAAAACATTCAGTACTTC.

This clone was observed a few times. The rearrangement uses TRBV4-1 and TRBJ2-3; the D gene is possibly TRBD2 (7 bases). Trimming shortened V by 5 bases and J by 0 bases, and 18 bases separated the two germline ends. The CDR3 is made up of 17 amino acids. Germline CDR1 and CDR2: MGHRA and YSYEKL. The CDR3 reads CASSFRGGGTSTDTQYF. CDR3 nucleotide sequence: TGCGCCAGCAGCTTCCGAGGGGGGGGGACTAGCACAGATACGCAGTATTTT.

CDR3 nucleotide sequence: TGTGCCAGCTCGGCTCCGGGACTAAGGACTTCAAATGAGCAGTTCTTC. Protein: CASSAPGLRTSNEQFF. The V gene is TRBV18, the J gene TRBJ2-1, with TRBD2 identical over 7 bases. V gave up 6 bases and J gave up 7 bases; unmatched junction bases: 15. The CDR3 totals 16 residues. Germline CDR1 is KGHSH and CDR2 is LQKENI.

The rearrangement links TRBV7-9 to TRBJ2-3; D gene unclear. In germline, CDR1 is SEHNR, CDR2 FQNEAQ (reference sequence). Trimming removed 5 bases at V and 6 bases at J, with 9 bases between. The CDR3 length is 12 residues. DNA of the CDR3: TGTGCCAGCAGCCCCACGACTGATACGCAGTATTTT. This encodes CASSPTTDTQYF.

The rearrangement uses TRBV6-1 and TRBJ1-2; TRBD1 matches 8 bases. V trimming: 2 bases; J trimming: 4 bases; junction bases outside the gene matches: 15. The CDR3 is 18 residues long. From germline, CDR1 is MNHNS and CDR2 SASEGT. CDR3 in DNA: TGTGCCAGCAGTGAATTCCCCGTCGGGGCAGGGGGCAGCTATGGCTACACCTTC. Its translation is CASSEFPVGAGGSYGYTF.

The chain has TRBV19 and TRBJ2-7, with D perhaps TRBD1 (6 bases). V was pared by 8 bases and J by 3 bases, with 11 bases between. Germline V CDR1 and CDR2: LNHDA, SQIVND (reference sequence). This CDR3 spans 12 amino acids. CDR3 nucleotides: TGTGCCAGTGCGCAGGACAGCTACGAGCAGTACTTC. This gives the protein CASAQDSYEQYF.